The next 7 T cell receptor beta chains were all read from a single sample in a study of blood T cell repertoires in COVID-19. Profiled with immunoSEQ multiplex PCR; TCRdb holds only in-frame clones, not every one. This sample has about 300,000 clones, with roughly nine tenths found just once. The sequenced material came from PBMCs or T cells enriched from blood (not recorded which). These receptors originate from a woman between 45 and 60 years old who had been exposed to COVID-19.

The V gene is TRBV4-1, the J gene TRBJ1-2; D remains unclear. The V end lost 0 bases, the J end lost 8 bases, and 16 bases lay between the germline ends. CDR1 and CDR2 from the germline V gene are MGHRA and YSYEKL. The CDR3 is 15 residues long. The CDR3 loop reads CASSQESAGIGGYTF. The CDR3 region has the DNA TGCGCCAGCAGCCAAGAATCTGCCGGGATTGGCGGCTACACCTTC.

The chain has TRBV4-1 and TRBJ1-4; D possibly corresponds to TRBD1 (6 bases). CDR3 length: 15 amino acids. CDR1 and CDR2 from the germline V gene are MGHRA and YSYEKL. V gave up 6 bases and J gave up 5 bases, with 16 bases separating them. CDR3 sequence reads: CASSLGSGDNEKLFF. CDR3 coding DNA: TGCGCCAGCAGTCTCGGATCAGGGGACAATGAAAAACTGTTTTTT.

In this sample, this clone turned up a few times. The chain employs TRBV5-4 and TRBJ2-3, with D tentatively TRBD1 (6 bases). This CDR3 has 16 amino acids. V was pared by 4 bases and J by 3 bases, with 18 bases between. The germline V gene has CDR1 SGHNT and CDR2 YYREEE (reference sequence). The CDR3 bases are TGTGCCAGCAGCCTCGGGTGGGGGCCATCTACAGATACGCAGTATTTT. Translating gives CASSLGWGPSTDTQYF.

The chain links TRBV27 to TRBJ2-7, with 7 bases aligning to TRBD2. The CDR3 length is 15 residues. Germline V lookup: CDR1 MNHEY, CDR2 SMNVEV (reference sequence). The J segment lost 0 bases and the V segment lost 7 bases, leaving 9 bases of the junction unmatched. The DNA for the CDR3 is TGTGCCAGCACCCGCCAGGGAGGGTACTCCTACGAGCAGTACTTC. Residues: CASTRQGGYSYEQYF.

V usage is TRBV25-1 and J usage is TRBJ2-7; D may be TRBD2 (6 bases). Germline CDR1 reads MGHDK; CDR2 reads SYGVNS. This CDR3 spans 13 amino acids. The V and J ends lost 4 bases and 9 bases respectively, with 16 bases between them. The CDR3 spells CASSVVGMGGQYF. The CDR3 nucleotides are TGTGCCAGCAGTGTTGTCGGCATGGGAGGGCAGTACTTC.

The chain recombines TRBV5-1 with TRBJ2-1, with 8 bases identical to TRBD2. J was trimmed by 4 bases and V by 4 bases; bases with no gene match: 7. CDR3 size: 15 residues. In germline, CDR1 is SGHRS, CDR2 YFSETQ. CDR3 residues: CASSVAGGEYNEQFF. The CDR3 region has the DNA TGCGCCAGCAGCGTGGCCGGGGGGGAATACAATGAGCAGTTCTTC. Full variable domain (outside the CDR3, taken from reference TRBV5-1 and TRBJ2-1): KAGVTQTPRYLIKTRGQQVTLSCSPISGHRSVSWYQQTPGQGLQFLFEYFSETQRNKGNFPGRFSGRQFSNSRSEMNVSTLELGDSALYLCASSVAGGEYNEQFFGPGTRLTVL.

This clone was observed a single time. The chain joins TRBV3-1 (or the pseudogene TRBV3-2) to TRBJ1-2; 7 nucleotides agree with TRBD1. J lost 4 bases, V lost 4 bases, and 9 bases had no gene match. Germline lookup yields CDR1 LGHDT and CDR2 YNNKEL (reference sequence). This CDR3 has 15 amino acids. The CDR3 DNA reads as TGTGCCAGCAGCCCACTTGCGGACAGGAGCTATGGCTACACCTTC. Protein sequence: CASSPLADRSYGYTF.